This TCR beta chain was retrieved from a study of blood T cell repertoires in COVID-19. Study context: Sites across the United States, Italy and Spain contributed samples from acute and convalescent COVID-19. Sources were T cells, B-cell-depleted T cells, or PBMCs; the material itself was cDNA or gDNA.

Germline V lookup: CDR1 SGHRS, CDR2 YFSETQ. V lost 0 bases, J lost 4 bases, and 10 bases lay in between. This CDR3 spans 15 amino acids. In the authors' workflow: Amplification with reference gene primers provided the estimates of nucleated cell counts. Clones were sequenced by immunoSEQ multiplex PCR, and TCRdb holds only the in-frame ones, with some missing. D and trimming come from the DNA, and the V and J calls and clone size come from that table. This sample has fewer than 300,000 clones, with 85% to 90% found just once. The V gene is TRBV5-1, the J gene TRBJ1-4; weak D call: TRBD1 (5 bases). The specimen was peripheral blood. This TCR came from a woman aged 40 to 55 who had recovered from COVID-19. The chain's CDR3 is CASSLVGQGNEKLFF. The CDR3 coding sequence is TGCGCCAGCAGCTTGGTGGGGCAGGGTAATGAAAAACTGTTTTTT.